This record covers a single T cell receptor (beta chain). Its target is unknown. The protocol was immunoSEQ multiplex PCR, while the TCRdb copy is restricted to in-frame clones and leaves out a portion. The sample yields 75,000 to 85,000 clones, 70% to 90% seen once. The sample belongs to a study of T cell responses to AZD1222 COVID-19 vaccine. The study's findings and limits: Regions 160-218 and 743-854 dominated among vaccine-associated CD4 TCRs spanning spike. Unmutated variant regions reportedly attract nearly half of all spike-specific TCRs. The donor group comprised mostly white British people and more females; the analysis possibly underestimated clonal diversity. Just a handful of AZD1222 recipients tested seropositive at baseline.

The CDR3 runs to 18 residues. In germline, CDR1 is ENHRY, CDR2 SYGVKD. J lost 3 bases, V lost 5 bases, and 13 bases had no gene match. The genes are TRBV10-3 and TRBJ1-5, with 10 bases fitting TRBD1. This specimen was peripheral blood, taken 28 days after the second AZD1222 dose. The clonotype was recovered from an adult who received the AZD1222 COVID-19 vaccine. CDR3 in amino acids: CAISSGTGEKGDNQPQHF. CDR3 bases: TGTGCCATCAGTTCCGGGACAGGGGAGAAAGGGGACAATCAGCCCCAGCATTTT.